This TCR beta chain was profiled in a study of blood T cell repertoires in COVID-19. The CDR3 loop spans 16 amino acids. The germline gives CDR1 SEHNR, CDR2 FQNEAQ (reference sequence). V lost 5 bases, J lost 4 bases, and 19 bases lay in between. Generated by immunoSEQ multiplex PCR, the TCRdb table keeps only in-frame clones and is missing some. The sample lists fewer than 300,000 clones, approximately 85% seen once, with roughly 4% in the top ten. The sample comprised PBMCs or T cells enriched from blood (not recorded which). The TCR originated in a young woman who had recovered from COVID-19. The V call is TRBV7-9, the J call TRBJ2-3; possible D gene TRBD2, 6 bases. CDR3 residues: CASSRGGGKRPDTQYF. In DNA, the CDR3 is TGTGCCAGCAGCCGGGGTGGCGGGAAGAGACCAGATACGCAGTATTTT. The full variable domain, its missing parts supplied by reference TRBV7-9 and TRBJ2-3, is DTGVSQNPRHKITKRGQNVTFRCDPISEHNRLYWYRQTLGQGPEFLTYFQNEAQLEKSRLLSDRFSAERPKGSFSTLEIQRTEQGDSAMYLCASSRGGGKRPDTQYFGPGTRLTVL.